The 30 T cell receptor beta chains below were found in one sample sequenced in a study of CD8 T cells in ankylosing spondylitis. One entry per CDR3 protein, called by TCRdb with MiXCR from the 5' RACE reads. The data contain roughly 90,000 distinct CDR3 sequences, roughly 8% of them singletons. The sample consisted of blood, either unsorted or a sorted T cell fraction (not recorded which). Receptor source: a male donor with ankylosing spondylitis or in good health (not recorded which).

This clonotype came up many times. For the CDR3, the DNA is TGCAGCGTTGAATGGCAGGGGGGAGATACGCAGTATTTT. This translates into CSVEWQGGDTQYF. This sequence joins TRBV29-1 and TRBJ2-3, with D maybe TRBD1 (7 bases). V gave up 2 bases and J gave up 5 bases, with 11 bases separating them. Germline CDR1 and CDR2: SQVTM and ANQGSEA. CDR3 length equals 13 residues.

This clonotype showed up just a few times. The J gene is TRBJ1-6, the V gene TRBV7-9, with D possibly TRBD1 on 6 matching bases. Germline lookup yields CDR1 SEHNR and CDR2 FQNEAQ (reference sequence). The CDR3 loop spans 14 amino acids. V was shortened by 5 bases and J by 9 bases, with 14 bases between the two germline ends. The CDR3 bases are TGTGCCAGCAGCCCCAGGGGATCTGTTTCACCCCTCCACTTT. Residues: CASSPRGSVSPLHF. The whole variable domain, remainder taken from reference TRBV7-9 and TRBJ1-6, is DTGVSQNPRHKITKRGQNVTFRCDPISEHNRLYWYRQTLGQGPEFLTYFQNEAQLEKSRLLSDRFSAERPKGSFSTLEIQRTEQGDSAMYLCASSPRGSVSPLHFGNGTRLTVT.

This clonotype was counted at least ten times. The chain carries TRBV10-3 and TRBJ2-7; 9 bases fit TRBD2. CDR1 and CDR2 (germline): ENHRY, SYGVKD. V shed 7 bases, J shed 0 bases, and the junction held 4 bases outside the gene matches. This CDR3 spans 14 amino acids. The CDR3 DNA sequence: TGTGCCATCACTAAGCGGGGGGACTCCTACGAGCAGTACTTC. This sequence encodes CAITKRGDSYEQYF.

This clonotype occurred many times. The chain uses TRBV4-3 and TRBJ2-1; no clear D gene. This CDR3 has 14 residues. V shed 1 base and J shed 9 bases, with 13 bases lying between them. Germline CDR1 LGHNA, CDR2 YSLEER. CDR3 nucleotides: TGCGCCAGCAGCCAAGCTTTCCTAGAGCTTGAGCAGTTCTTC. Translated: CASSQAFLELEQFF.

The table lists this clonotype with many counts. The chain joins TRBV29-1 to TRBJ2-5; unclear D gene. Looked up from germline, CDR1 is SQVTM and CDR2 is ANQGSEA. Trimming took off 3 bases at V and 2 bases at J, with 10 bases between the two ends. The CDR3 runs to 13 residues. CDR3 amino acids: CSVERSGQETQYF. CDR3 sequence (DNA): TGCAGCGTTGAGCGTTCCGGACAAGAGACCCAGTACTTC.

This clonotype was observed many times. One end of the junction fails to match germline, which may point to a read error. The J gene is TRBJ2-7, the V gene TRBV7-7, with D tentatively TRBD2 (5 bases). In germline, CDR1 is SSHAT, CDR2 FNYEAQ (reference sequence). The CDR3 length is 13 residues. The CDR3 sequence is CASSDGVSYEQYF. The DNA of the CDR3 is TGTGCTAGCAGCGACGGGGTCTCCTACGAGCAGTACTTC.

This clonotype was picked up many times. The chain links TRBV11-2 to TRBJ2-1; the D is unclear. The germline V gene has CDR1 SGHAT and CDR2 FQNNGV. V dropped 1 base and J dropped 9 bases, with 7 bases sitting between them. This CDR3 has 12 residues. The DNA of the CDR3 is TGTGCCAGCAGCTTAGTAGTGGTTGAGCAGTTCTTC. It is translated as CASSLVVVEQFF.

This clonotype has ten or more counts. The genes are TRBV9 and TRBJ2-3; the D is unclear. Germline V gene data show CDR1 as SGDLS and CDR2 as YYNGEE. The ends were cut back, 0 bases at V and 4 bases at J, with 9 bases in the middle. The CDR3 covers 14 residues. The CDR3 nucleotides are TGTGCCAGCAGCGTAGACCGTTTAGCAGATACGCAGTATTTT. It encodes CASSVDRLADTQYF.

This clonotype occurred a few times. CDR3 region: CSADGLAGKPYNEQFF. CDR3 in DNA: TGCAGTGCAGACGGACTAGCGGGAAAACCCTACAATGAGCAGTTCTTC. The chain recombines TRBV20-1 with TRBJ2-1, with 12 positions matching TRBD2. Per the germline V gene, CDR1 is DFQATT and CDR2 is SNEGSKA (reference sequence). After removal of 6 bases from V and 2 bases from J, the junction contained 8 bases not matched to a gene. This CDR3 contains 16 residues.

The chain is built from TRBV5-1 and TRBJ2-7; possible D gene TRBD2, 6 bases. Germline CDR1 and CDR2: SGHRS and YFSETQ. V was shortened by 6 bases and J by 0 bases, with 16 bases between the two germline ends. CDR3 length: 15 residues. CDR3 loop: CASTQGGTNSYEQYF. CDR3 in DNA: TGCGCCAGCACTCAGGGCGGGACCAACTCCTACGAGCAGTACTTC.

This clonotype has at least ten counts. The V gene is TRBV19, the J gene TRBJ1-1; D not certain. Trimming shortened V by 6 bases and J by 5 bases, and 10 bases separated the two germline ends. CDR1 and CDR2 (germline): LNHDA, SQIVND (reference sequence). This CDR3 spans 12 amino acids. CDR3 in amino acids: CASRSLGTEAFF. CDR3 in DNA: TGTGCCAGTAGAAGCCTGGGGACTGAAGCTTTCTTT.

In this sample, this clonotype turned up many times. The gene calls are TRBV12-3 or TRBV12-4 and TRBJ2-7, with a tentative D call TRBD2 (6 bases). V was pared by 1 base and J by 11 bases, with 12 bases between. This CDR3 comprises 12 residues. The CDR3, as DNA: TGTGCCAGCAGTTTAGTTAGGAGGGCTGAGTACTTC. It encodes CASSLVRRAEYF.

This clonotype came up many times. The chain uses TRBV19 and TRBJ1-1, with 11 bases aligning to TRBD1. J was trimmed by 5 bases and V by 5 bases; bases with no gene match: 7. The germline V gene has CDR1 LNHDA and CDR2 SQIVND (reference sequence). This CDR3 has 15 residues. CDR3: CASSPWTGGRTEAFF. In nucleotides, the CDR3 is TGTGCCAGTAGTCCATGGACAGGGGGCAGGACTGAAGCTTTCTTT.

Ten or more counts support this clonotype. An end of the junction differs from the germline gene, which may be a read error. The V call is TRBV7-7, the J call TRBJ2-7; no reliable D call. Germline CDR1 reads SSHAT; CDR2 reads FNYEAQ (reference sequence). CDR3 size: 13 residues. The CDR3 is CASSLSKTYEQYF. The CDR3 DNA is TGTGCTAGCAGCTTGTCCAAAACCTACGAGCAGTACTTC.

Of note for this clonotype: A read error may be the cause here, since a much bigger clone is one base away. CDR3 amino acids: CASSLDVGPGDGIHF. CDR3 DNA sequence: TGTGCCAGCAGTTTAGACGTCGGCCCGGGAGATGGGATCCACTTT. The V and J genes are TRBV12-3 or TRBV12-4 and TRBJ1-6; D gene ambiguous. CDR3 length: 15 residues. Trimming removed 1 base at V and 17 bases at J, with 21 bases between.

This chain joins TRBV5-1 and TRBJ2-5; D remains ambiguous. There are 13 residues in the CDR3. Germline values: CDR1 SGHRS, CDR2 YFSETQ. The ends were cut back, 0 bases at V and 4 bases at J, with 7 bases in the middle. This CDR3 is CASSLGASETQYF. The CDR3 DNA reads as TGCGCCAGCAGCTTGGGGGCTTCAGAGACCCAGTACTTC.

At least ten counts were recorded for this clonotype. This chain joins TRBV10-3 and TRBJ2-1, with TRBD1 identical over 8 bases. The CDR3 loop spans 13 amino acids. Unmatched junction bases numbered 8, after V lost 8 bases and J lost 8 bases. Germline V gives CDR1 ENHRY, CDR2 SYGVKD. CDR3 nucleotide sequence: TGTGCCATCCGGACAGGGACGGAGGATGAGCAGTTCTTC. Translating gives CAIRTGTEDEQFF.

This clonotype showed up many times. V usage is TRBV12-3 or TRBV12-4 and J usage is TRBJ2-7, with D unresolved. This CDR3 is 14 amino acids long. V lost 3 bases and J lost 3, with 12 bases in between. The CDR3 nucleotides are TGTGCCAGCAGTTTCCGAGAGAGGCTCTACGAGCAGTACTTC. Protein product: CASSFRERLYEQYF.

This clonotype was seen repeatedly, ten times or more. The genes are TRBV5-1 and TRBJ2-1; weak D call: TRBD1 (5 bases). The ends were cut back, 0 bases at V and 8 bases at J, with 21 bases in the middle. CDR3 length: 17 residues. The V gene's germline CDR1 is SGHRS and CDR2 YFSETQ. The CDR3 spells CASSLGFSNQGIDEQFF. DNA for the CDR3: TGCGCCAGCAGCTTGGGATTTTCGAACCAGGGTATCGATGAGCAGTTCTTC.

The sample holds many counts of this clonotype. The chain employs TRBV29-1 and TRBJ1-1, with D unresolved. V lost 6 bases, J lost 1 base, and 12 bases lay in between. The CDR3 length is 13 residues. Germline values: CDR1 SQVTM, CDR2 ANQGSEA. CDR3 coding DNA: TGCAGCGTCTATAGGAGATGGAACACTGAAGCTTTCTTT. Residues: CSVYRRWNTEAFF.

Ten or more counts support this clonotype. The genes are TRBV19 and TRBJ1-5; D call uncertain. V lost 7 bases and J lost 2, with 15 bases in between. CDR3 length: 15 amino acids. CDR1 LNHDA and CDR2 SQIVND come from the germline V gene (reference sequence). The CDR3 DNA follows: TGTGCCAGTAAGCCGACCCCCGACCGCAATCAGCCCCAGCATTTT. This codes for CASKPTPDRNQPQHF. The complete variable domain, with remaining parts taken from reference TRBV19 and TRBJ1-5, reads DGGITQSPKYLFRKEGQNVTLSCEQNLNHDAMYWYRQDPGQGLRLIYYSQIVNDFQKGDIAEGYSVSREKKESFPLTVTSAQKNPTAFYLCASKPTPDRNQPQHFGDGTRLSIL.

This clonotype was observed a handful of times. The gene calls are TRBV7-2 and TRBJ2-5; D is uncertain. Germline V gene data show CDR1 as SGHTA and CDR2 as FQGNSA. The CDR3 is 12 amino acids. The germline V and J ends were trimmed by 4 bases and 4 bases, with 7 bases remaining between them. The CDR3 nucleotides are TGTGCCAGCAGCTCCAGGAGAGAGACCCAGTACTTC. As protein: CASSSRRETQYF.

This clonotype occurred many times. This chain links TRBV10-3 with TRBJ2-2; tentative D call: TRBD1 (5 bases). V shed 4 bases and J shed 7 bases, with 28 bases lying between them. The CDR3 is made up of 19 amino acids. From germline, CDR1 is ENHRY and CDR2 SYGVKD. CDR3 coding DNA: TGTGCCATCAGTGTGGGATCGATCGTGATTTCAGGGCCGGTCGGGGAGCTGTTTTTT. This gives the protein CAISVGSIVISGPVGELFF.

The V and J genes are TRBV7-8 and TRBJ1-1, with D unresolved. There are 11 residues in the CDR3. V lost 3 bases and J lost 4, with 3 bases in between. Germline lookup yields CDR1 SGHVS and CDR2 FQNEAQ. This chain's CDR3 is CASSFTTEAFF. DNA for the CDR3: TGTGCCAGCAGCTTTACCACTGAAGCTTTCTTT.

Points on this clonotype: With a much larger clone just one base away, this may be a read error. The rearrangement uses TRBV3-1 and TRBJ2-1, with D perhaps matching TRBD2 (5 bases). The CDR3 contains 12 residues. V dropped 4 bases and J dropped 6 bases, with 7 bases sitting between them. Germline V lookup: CDR1 LGHDT, CDR2 YNNKEL (reference sequence). The CDR3 bases are TGTGCCAGCAGCCCGGACTGCAATGAGCAGTTCTTC. Translated, it gives CASSPDCNEQFF.

V is TRBV6-2 or TRBV6-3 and J is TRBJ2-2, with 8 positions matching TRBD2. V gave up 6 bases and J gave up 1 base; unmatched junction bases: 7. The CDR3 has 16 residues. CDR1 MNHEY and CDR2 SVGEGT come from the germline V gene. The CDR3 DNA follows: TGTGCCAGCAGCCGCCGCAGCGGGGGGAACACCGGGGAGCTGTTTTTT. Protein sequence: CASSRRSGGNTGELFF.

This clonotype was counted at least ten times. This chain joins TRBV6-2 or TRBV6-3 and TRBJ1-1, with 7 bases fitting TRBD1. CDR3 length equals 15 residues. Trimming took 0 bases from V and 1 from J; bases not matched to a gene: 2. Germline lookup yields CDR1 MNHEY and CDR2 SVGEGT. The CDR3 nucleotides read TGTGCCAGCAGTTACTCGAGACAGGGGAACACTGAAGCTTTCTTT. It translates to CASSYSRQGNTEAFF.

This clonotype was picked up many times. The chain couples TRBV20-1 to TRBJ2-1; unclear D gene. CDR1 and CDR2 (germline): DFQATT, SNEGSKA (reference sequence). The CDR3 extends over 15 amino acids. Trimming pared 0 bases from V and 9 bases from J, leaving 18 bases between. In DNA form, the CDR3 reads TGCAGTGCTAGAGACCAAGTGGGCTGGTTTGGTGAGCAGTTCTTC. It yields the protein CSARDQVGWFGEQFF.

This chain joins TRBV7-9 and TRBJ1-1; D is unclear. This CDR3 spans 13 amino acids. Deletions cut 5 bases from V and 1 base from J, with 8 bases between. The germline CDR1 and CDR2 sequences are SEHNR and FQNEAQ (reference sequence). The DNA for the CDR3 is TGTGCCAGCAGCCCAAACGGGAACACTGAAGCTTTCTTT. This gives the protein CASSPNGNTEAFF.

As regards this clonotype: A read error may explain this, as a much larger clone is one base away. The rearrangement joins TRBV6-2 or TRBV6-3 to TRBJ2-1; D perhaps matches TRBD2 (5 bases). The germline V gene encodes CDR1 MNHEY and CDR2 SVGEGT. The CDR3 consists of 15 residues. V gave up 7 bases and J gave up 4 bases, with 17 bases separating them. The CDR3 nucleotides read TGTGCCAGCACCCCGGGGAGTAGGATTTACAATGAGCAGTTCTTC. Translating it yields CASTPGSRIYNEQFF.